This TCR beta chain was observed in a study of T cells after posttransplantation cyclophosphamide. Whole-study findings and limits: Blood and skin or GI T cell repertoires showed limited TRB overlap.

CDR1 MNHEY and CDR2 SVGAGI come from the germline V gene. The CDR3 loop spans 14 amino acids. Trimming removed 2 bases from V and 4 bases from J; junction bases left unmatched: 0. This clone was seen at least ten times. Its antigen remains unknown. Generated by immunoSEQ multiplex PCR, the TCRdb table keeps only in-frame clones and is missing some. This sample has some 39,000 clones, each found more than once. The chain uses TRBV6-5 and TRBJ1-2, with 11 bases aligning to TRBD1. Sequencing used PBMCs. The source is a girl aged 10-17 years in good health, CMV-negative, and a related stem cell transplant donor. The CDR3 is CASSYGTGGYGYTF. CDR3 sequence (DNA): TGTGCCAGCAGTTACGGGACAGGGGGCTATGGCTACACCTTC.